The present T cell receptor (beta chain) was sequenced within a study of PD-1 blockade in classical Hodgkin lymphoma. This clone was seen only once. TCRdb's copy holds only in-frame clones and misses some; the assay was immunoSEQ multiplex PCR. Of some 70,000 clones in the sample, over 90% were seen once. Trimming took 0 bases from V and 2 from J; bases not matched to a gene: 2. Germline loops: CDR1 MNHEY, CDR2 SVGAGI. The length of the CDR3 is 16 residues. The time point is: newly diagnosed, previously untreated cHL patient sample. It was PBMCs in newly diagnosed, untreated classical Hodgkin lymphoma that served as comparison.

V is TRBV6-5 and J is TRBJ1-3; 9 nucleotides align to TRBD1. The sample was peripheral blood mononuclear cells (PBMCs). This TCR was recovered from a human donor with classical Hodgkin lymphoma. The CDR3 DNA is TGTGCCAGCAGTTACTCGGGACAGGGAACTGGAAACACCATATATTTT. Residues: CASSYSGQGTGNTIYF.